Listed here is a single T cell receptor beta chain. Measured with immunoSEQ multiplex PCR; TCRdb has only the in-frame clones, and not every one. The table records roughly 430,000 clones, approximately 86% of them present only once. The data belong to a study of blood T cell repertoires in COVID-19. Sample: PBMCs or T cells enriched from blood (not recorded which). This receptor was taken from a woman aged 40 to 50 with acute COVID-19.

The CDR3 loop is CAWSGLAGGNSEQFF. CDR3 nucleotide sequence: TGTGCCTGGTCCGGACTAGCGGGGGGGAACTCTGAGCAGTTCTTC. The chain combines TRBV30 with TRBJ2-1, with TRBD2 matching 15 bases. The CDR3 extends over 15 amino acids. The germline CDR1 and CDR2 sequences are GTSNPN and SVGIG (reference sequence). Losses at the gene ends were 5 bases for V and 9 bases for J; bases not matched to a gene: 8.